This T cell receptor beta chain emerged from a study of radiotherapy plus CTLA-4 blockade in lung cancer. Regarding the study as a whole: Radiotherapy was combined with ipilimumab, and tumor-derived TCR clones then expanded in blood.

The CDR3 totals 17 residues. V was clipped by 0 bases and J by 1 base, with 16 bases between them. Germline CDR1 is SGHRS and CDR2 is YFSETQ. The protocol was immunoSEQ multiplex PCR, while the TCRdb copy is restricted to in-frame clones and leaves out a portion. The sample shows around 99,000 clones, 80% to 90% of them seen only once. About this clone itself: The antigen is unknown.

The chain is built from TRBV5-1 and TRBJ2-5; maybe TRBD2 (7 bases). The specimen was peripheral blood, collected from a patient treated with radiotherapy plus ipilimumab. This sequence originates from a human donor with non-small cell lung cancer that progressed on radiotherapy plus ipilimumab. CDR3 nucleotide sequence: TGCGCCAGCAGCTTGGGGAGACGGGGGGCTACCCAAGAGACCCAGTACTTC. Its translation: CASSLGRRGATQETQYF.